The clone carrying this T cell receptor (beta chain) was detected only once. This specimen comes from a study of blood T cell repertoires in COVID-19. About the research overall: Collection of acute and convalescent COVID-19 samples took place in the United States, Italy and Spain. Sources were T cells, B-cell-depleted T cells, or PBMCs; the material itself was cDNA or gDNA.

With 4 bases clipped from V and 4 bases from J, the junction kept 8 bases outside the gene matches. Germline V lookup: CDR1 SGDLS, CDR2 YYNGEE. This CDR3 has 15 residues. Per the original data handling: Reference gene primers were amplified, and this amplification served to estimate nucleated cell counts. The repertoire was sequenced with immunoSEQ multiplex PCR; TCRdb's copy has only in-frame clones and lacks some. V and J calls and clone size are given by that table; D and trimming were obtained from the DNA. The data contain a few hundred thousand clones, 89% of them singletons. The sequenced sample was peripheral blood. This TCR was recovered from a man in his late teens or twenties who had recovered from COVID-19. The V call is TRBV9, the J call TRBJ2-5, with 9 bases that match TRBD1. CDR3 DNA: TGTGCCAGCAGCCTAGACACAGGGGGCAGAGAGACCCAGTACTTC. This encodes CASSLDTGGRETQYF.